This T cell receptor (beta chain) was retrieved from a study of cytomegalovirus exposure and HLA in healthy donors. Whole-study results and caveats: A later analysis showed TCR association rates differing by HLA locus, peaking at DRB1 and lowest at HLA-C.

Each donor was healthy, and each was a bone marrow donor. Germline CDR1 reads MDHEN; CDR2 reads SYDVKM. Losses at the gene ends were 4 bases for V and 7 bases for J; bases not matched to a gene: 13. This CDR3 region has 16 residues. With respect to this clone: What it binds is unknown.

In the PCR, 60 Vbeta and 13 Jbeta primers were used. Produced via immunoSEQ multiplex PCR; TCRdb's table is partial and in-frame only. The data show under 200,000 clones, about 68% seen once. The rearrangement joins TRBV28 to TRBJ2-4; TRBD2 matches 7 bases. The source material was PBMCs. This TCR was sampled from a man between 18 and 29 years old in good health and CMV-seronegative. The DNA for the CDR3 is TGTGCCAGCAGTTCCTACATACGGGAGGTCGGGAACATTCAGTACTTC. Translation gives CASSSYIREVGNIQYF.